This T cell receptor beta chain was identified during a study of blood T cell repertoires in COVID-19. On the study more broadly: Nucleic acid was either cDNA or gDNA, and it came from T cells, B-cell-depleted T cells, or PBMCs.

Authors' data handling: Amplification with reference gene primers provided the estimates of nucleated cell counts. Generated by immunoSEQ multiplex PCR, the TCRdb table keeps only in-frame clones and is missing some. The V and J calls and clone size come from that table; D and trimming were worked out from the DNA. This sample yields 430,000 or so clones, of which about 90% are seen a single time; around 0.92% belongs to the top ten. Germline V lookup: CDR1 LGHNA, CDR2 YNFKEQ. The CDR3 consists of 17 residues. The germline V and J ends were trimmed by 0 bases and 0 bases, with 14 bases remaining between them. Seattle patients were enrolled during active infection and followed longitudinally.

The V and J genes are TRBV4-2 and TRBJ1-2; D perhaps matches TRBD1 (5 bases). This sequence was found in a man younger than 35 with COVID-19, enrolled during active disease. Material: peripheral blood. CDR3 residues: CASSQDPGGAANYGYTF. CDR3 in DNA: TGTGCCAGCAGCCAAGATCCGGGGGGTGCTGCTAACTATGGCTACACCTTC.